The 5 T cell receptor beta chains reported below all come from one sample, sequenced in a study of cytomegalovirus exposure and HLA in healthy donors. Primers: 60 Vbeta forward and 13 Jbeta reverse. The protocol was immunoSEQ multiplex PCR, while the TCRdb copy is restricted to in-frame clones and leaves out a portion. Among around 35,000 clones, approximately 80% were seen once, and the ten largest hold 9.3%. Sequences were obtained from PBMCs. All receptors derive from a woman in her thirties or forties in good health and CMV-seronegative.

The chain combines TRBV7-8 with TRBJ1-4, with D possibly matching TRBD1 (6 bases). CDR3 length equals 16 residues. Germline CDR1 and CDR2: SGHVS and FQNEAQ. Deletions cut 1 base from V and 3 bases from J, with 12 bases between. The CDR3 bases are TGTGCCAGCAGCTTAGTCCAGGGGACGGCTAATGAAAAACTGTTTTTT. This codes for CASSLVQGTANEKLFF. Full variable domain (rest looked up from reference TRBV7-8 and TRBJ1-4): GAGVSQSPRYKVAKRGQDVALRCDPISGHVSLFWYQQALGQGPEFLTYFQNEAQLDKSGLPSDRFFAERPEGSVSTLKIQRTQQEDSAVYLCASSLVQGTANEKLFFGSGTQLSVL.

V is TRBV2 and J is TRBJ2-3; 10 bases are shared with TRBD2. The trim removed 6 bases at V and 5 bases at J, leaving 5 bases unmatched. This CDR3 is built from 14 residues. Per the germline V gene, CDR1 is SNHLY and CDR2 is FYNNEI. The CDR3 nucleotides read TGTGCCAGCAGAGGCCCTAGCGGGAGAGATACGCAGTATTTT. It is translated as CASRGPSGRDTQYF.

The V call is TRBV11-2, the J call TRBJ2-4, with 7 bases matching TRBD2. CDR1 is SGHAT, CDR2 FQNNGV, per germline. This CDR3 spans 14 amino acids. The ends lost 4 bases at V and 6 bases at J; junction bases unmatched: 6. The CDR3 loop reads CASSSRLAGNIQYF. The CDR3, as DNA: TGTGCCAGCAGCTCTCGACTAGCAGGAAACATTCAGTACTTC.

V gene TRBV28 combines with J gene TRBJ1-5; no reliable D call. The CDR3 totals 15 residues. Germline V CDR1 and CDR2: MDHEN, SYDVKM. Trimming pared 2 bases from V and 11 bases from J, leaving 19 bases between. In DNA, the CDR3 is TGTGCCAGCAGTTTACTTAGGGCCACCCGGGGAGCCCAGCATTTT. This codes for CASSLLRATRGAQHF.

The CDR3 nucleotides are TGTGCCAGCAGTTCCTTATCCGGGAGGGAAGCTTTCTTT. This gives the protein CASSSLSGREAFF. The rearrangement links TRBV27 to TRBJ1-1; D gene unclear. The V gene's germline CDR1 is MNHEY and CDR2 SMNVEV (reference sequence). This CDR3 has 13 amino acids. V lost 4 bases and J 8 bases, leaving 14 bases between the germline ends.